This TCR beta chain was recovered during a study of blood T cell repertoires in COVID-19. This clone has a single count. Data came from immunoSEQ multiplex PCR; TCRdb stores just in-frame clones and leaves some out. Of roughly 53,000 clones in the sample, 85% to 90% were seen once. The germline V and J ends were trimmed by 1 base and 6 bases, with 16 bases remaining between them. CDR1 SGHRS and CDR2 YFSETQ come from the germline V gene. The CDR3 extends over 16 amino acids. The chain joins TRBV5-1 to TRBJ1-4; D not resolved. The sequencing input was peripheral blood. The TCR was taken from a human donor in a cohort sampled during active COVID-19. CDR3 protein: CASSLNPAGLDEKLFF. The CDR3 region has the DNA TGCGCCAGCAGCTTGAACCCCGCGGGGTTGGATGAAAAACTGTTTTTT. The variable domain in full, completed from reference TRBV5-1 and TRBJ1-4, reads KAGVTQTPRYLIKTRGQQVTLSCSPISGHRSVSWYQQTPGQGLQFLFEYFSETQRNKGNFPGRFSGRQFSNSRSEMNVSTLELGDSALYLCASSLNPAGLDEKLFFGSGTQLSVL.